A single sample gave rise to the 4 T cell receptor beta chains below, sequenced in a study of blood T cell repertoires in COVID-19. Assay used: immunoSEQ multiplex PCR; TCRdb lists only in-frame clones, some missing. The sample has about 270,000 clones; just over 85% are singletons. The sample was PBMCs or T cells enriched from blood (not recorded which). The receptors were gathered from a man in his late teens or twenties who had recovered from COVID-19.

This clone appeared a single time. The chain uses TRBV11-3 and TRBJ2-5; 11 bases align to TRBD2. CDR3 length equals 16 residues. Germline assignment: CDR1 SGHNT and CDR2 YENEEA. V trimming: 1 base; J trimming: 2 bases; junction bases outside the gene matches: 3. The CDR3 DNA is TGTGCCAGCAGCTTAGGACTAGCGGGGACACAAGAGACCCAGTACTTC. Translating it yields CASSLGLAGTQETQYF.

The chain joins TRBV12-3 or TRBV12-4 to TRBJ1-1; D remains ambiguous. V was shortened by 3 bases and J by 11 bases, with 10 bases between the two germline ends. The CDR3 has 11 residues. CDR3 protein: CASSLGGRAFF. The CDR3 DNA follows: TGTGCCAGCAGTTTGGGAGGGCGGGCTTTCTTT.

The chain uses TRBV12-5 and TRBJ1-1; 8 bases line up with TRBD1. The CDR3 covers 13 residues. The ends lost 2 bases at V and 4 bases at J; junction bases unmatched: 0. Germline assignment: CDR1 LGHNT and CDR2 FRNRAP. CDR3 nucleotides: TGTGCTAGTGGTTTGACAGGGGGCACTGAAGCTTTCTTT. Protein product: CASGLTGGTEAFF.

The V call is TRBV28, the J call TRBJ1-3, with TRBD1 identical over 10 bases. Germline V gene sequence: CDR1 MDHEN, CDR2 SYDVKM. The CDR3 is 14 amino acids. After removal of 5 bases from V and 3 bases from J, the junction contained 1 base not matched to a gene. CDR3 amino acids: CASSRDRGGNTIYF. CDR3 coding DNA: TGTGCCAGCAGTAGGGACAGGGGTGGAAACACCATATATTTT.